This T cell receptor beta chain was profiled in a study of T cell responses to AZD1222 COVID-19 vaccine. Sequencing was performed with immunoSEQ multiplex PCR; in TCRdb, only in-frame clones are kept and a portion is missing. Altogether 120,000 or so clones are present, less than 95% being singletons, with the ten largest covering 4.4%. Sequencing was performed on peripheral blood, taken on day 0 of MenACWY control vaccination. The receptor was derived from an adult in good health.

CDR3 in DNA: TGTGCCAGCAGCGCTGAACAGGGGCACTCTAATGAAAAACTGTTTTTT. It encodes CASSAEQGHSNEKLFF. The J gene is TRBJ1-4, the V gene TRBV9, with 7 bases lining up with TRBD1. The CDR3 loop spans 16 amino acids. Germline values: CDR1 SGDLS, CDR2 YYNGEE. The V segment lost 3 bases and the J segment 3 bases; nucleotides outside the gene matches: 8.